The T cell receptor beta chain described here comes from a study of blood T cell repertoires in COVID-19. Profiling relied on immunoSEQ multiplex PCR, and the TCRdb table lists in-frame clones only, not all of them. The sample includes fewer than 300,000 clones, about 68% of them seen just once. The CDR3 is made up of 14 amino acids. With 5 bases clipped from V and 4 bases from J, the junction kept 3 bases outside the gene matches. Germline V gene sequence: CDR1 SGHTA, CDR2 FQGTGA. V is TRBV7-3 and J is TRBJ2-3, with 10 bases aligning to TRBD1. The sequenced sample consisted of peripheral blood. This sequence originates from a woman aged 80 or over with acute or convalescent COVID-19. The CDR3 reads CASSPGQGSDTQYF. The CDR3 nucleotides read TGTGCCAGCAGCCCGGGACAGGGGTCAGATACGCAGTATTTT.